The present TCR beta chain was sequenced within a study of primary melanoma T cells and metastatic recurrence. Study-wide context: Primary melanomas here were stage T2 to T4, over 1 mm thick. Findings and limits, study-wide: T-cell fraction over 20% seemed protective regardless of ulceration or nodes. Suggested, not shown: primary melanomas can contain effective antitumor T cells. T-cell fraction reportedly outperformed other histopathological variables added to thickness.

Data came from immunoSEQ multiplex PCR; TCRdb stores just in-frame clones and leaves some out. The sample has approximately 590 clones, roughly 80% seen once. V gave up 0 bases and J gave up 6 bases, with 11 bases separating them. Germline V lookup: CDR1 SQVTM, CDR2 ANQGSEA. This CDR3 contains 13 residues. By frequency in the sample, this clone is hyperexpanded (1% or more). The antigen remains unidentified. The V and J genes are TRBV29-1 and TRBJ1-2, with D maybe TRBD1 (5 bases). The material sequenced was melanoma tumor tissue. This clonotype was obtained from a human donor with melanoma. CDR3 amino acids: CSVEDGTRHGYTF. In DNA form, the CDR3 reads TGCAGCGTTGAAGATGGGACCCGACATGGCTACACCTTC.